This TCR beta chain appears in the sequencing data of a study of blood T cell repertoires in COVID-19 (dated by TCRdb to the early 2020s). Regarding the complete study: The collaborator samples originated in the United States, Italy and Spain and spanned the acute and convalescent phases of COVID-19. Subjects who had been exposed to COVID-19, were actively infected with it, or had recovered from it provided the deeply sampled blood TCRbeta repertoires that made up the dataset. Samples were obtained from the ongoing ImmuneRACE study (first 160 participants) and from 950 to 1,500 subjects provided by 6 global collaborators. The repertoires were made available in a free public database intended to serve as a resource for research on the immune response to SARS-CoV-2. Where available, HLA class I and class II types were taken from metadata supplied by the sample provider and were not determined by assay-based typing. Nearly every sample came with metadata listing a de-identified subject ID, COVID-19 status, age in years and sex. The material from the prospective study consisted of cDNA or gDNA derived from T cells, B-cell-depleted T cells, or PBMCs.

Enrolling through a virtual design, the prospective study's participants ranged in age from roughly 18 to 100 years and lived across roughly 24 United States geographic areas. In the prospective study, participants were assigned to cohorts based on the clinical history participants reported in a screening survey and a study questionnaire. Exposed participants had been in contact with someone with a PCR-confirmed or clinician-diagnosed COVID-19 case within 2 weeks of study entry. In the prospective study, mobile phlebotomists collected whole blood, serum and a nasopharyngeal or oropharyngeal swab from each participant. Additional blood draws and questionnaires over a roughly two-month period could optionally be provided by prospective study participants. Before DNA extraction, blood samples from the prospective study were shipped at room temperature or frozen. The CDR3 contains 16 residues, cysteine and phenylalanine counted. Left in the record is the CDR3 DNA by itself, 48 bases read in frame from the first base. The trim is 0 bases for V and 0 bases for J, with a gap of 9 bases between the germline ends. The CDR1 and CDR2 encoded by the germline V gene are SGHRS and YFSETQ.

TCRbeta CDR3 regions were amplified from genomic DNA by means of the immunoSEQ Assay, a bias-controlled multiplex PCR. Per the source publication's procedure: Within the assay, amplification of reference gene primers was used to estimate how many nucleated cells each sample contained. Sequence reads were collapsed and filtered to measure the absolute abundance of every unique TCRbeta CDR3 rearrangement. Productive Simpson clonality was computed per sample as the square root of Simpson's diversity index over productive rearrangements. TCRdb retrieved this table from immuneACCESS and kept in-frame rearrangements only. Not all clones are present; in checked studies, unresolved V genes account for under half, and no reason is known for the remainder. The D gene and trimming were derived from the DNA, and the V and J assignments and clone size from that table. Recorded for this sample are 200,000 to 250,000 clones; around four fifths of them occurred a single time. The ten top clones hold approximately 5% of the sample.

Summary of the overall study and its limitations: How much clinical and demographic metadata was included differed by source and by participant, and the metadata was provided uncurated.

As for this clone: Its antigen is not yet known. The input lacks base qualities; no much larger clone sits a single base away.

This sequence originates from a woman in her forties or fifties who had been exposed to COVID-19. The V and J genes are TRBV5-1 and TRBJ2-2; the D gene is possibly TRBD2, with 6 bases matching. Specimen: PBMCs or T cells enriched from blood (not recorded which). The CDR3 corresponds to CASSLGGAANTGELFF. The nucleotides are TGCGCCAGCAGCTTGGGCGGGGCCGCGAACACCGGGGAGCTGTTTTTT.